What follows are 6 T cell receptor beta chains derived from one specimen sequenced in a study of blood T cell repertoires in COVID-19. Assay: immunoSEQ multiplex PCR; the TCRdb copy retains only in-frame clones and omits some. The table lists roughly 80,000 clones, around 81% of them singletons. Sequencing input: peripheral blood. Receptor source: a man at least 80 years old with acute or convalescent COVID-19.

This rearrangement joins TRBV19 to TRBJ1-1; 7 nucleotides align to TRBD1. The CDR3 has 16 amino acids. Trimming cost V 3 bases and J 0 bases; bases outside gene matches: 7. CDR1 and CDR2 (germline): LNHDA, SQIVND (reference sequence). CDR3 in DNA: TGTGCCAGTAGTATTCGGACAGGCCACATGAACACTGAAGCTTTCTTT. This translates into CASSIRTGHMNTEAFF.

This clone was found a few times. This chain connects TRBV7-2 to TRBJ1-2; possible D gene TRBD1, 5 bases. Looked up from germline, CDR1 is SGHTA and CDR2 is FQGNSA. The CDR3 contains 14 residues. V was trimmed by 6 bases and J by 5 bases, leaving 16 bases between them. CDR3 loop: CASRGYDSPYGYTF. The CDR3 DNA sequence: TGTGCCAGCAGAGGATATGACAGCCCTTATGGCTACACCTTC.

The chain recombines TRBV7-6 with TRBJ2-1; 13 bases are a match to TRBD2. Germline CDR1 SGHVS, CDR2 FNYEAQ. V shed 6 bases and J 6 bases; nucleotides not matched to a gene: 5. This CDR3 contains 15 residues. The chain's CDR3 is CASSTGTSGINEQFF. The CDR3, as DNA: TGTGCCAGCAGTACCGGGACTAGCGGGATCAATGAGCAGTTCTTC.

The rearrangement uses TRBV9 and TRBJ1-2; no reliable D call. Trimming cost V 0 bases and J 0 bases, with 9 bases left between them. CDR1 and CDR2 from the germline V gene are SGDLS and YYNGEE. This CDR3 comprises 15 residues. CDR3 DNA sequence: TGTGCCAGCAGCGTAGAGACGGGTTCTAACTATGGCTACACCTTC. It yields the protein CASSVETGSNYGYTF.

V usage is TRBV12-3 or TRBV12-4 and J usage is TRBJ1-2; 7 positions match TRBD1. V was clipped by 5 bases and J by 5 bases; unmatched bases: 2. This CDR3 has 12 residues. The CDR3 here is CASSTQGYGYTF. CDR3 bases: TGTGCCAGCAGTACACAGGGGTATGGCTACACCTTC.

The rearrangement uses TRBV5-1 and TRBJ1-1; D is perhaps TRBD1 (6 bases). Germline V CDR1 and CDR2: SGHRS, YFSETQ. The CDR3 consists of 13 residues. V shed 0 bases and J shed 7 bases, with 10 bases lying between them. The CDR3 protein is CASSLVGGYEAFF. CDR3 nucleotide sequence: TGCGCCAGCAGCTTGGTAGGGGGTTATGAAGCTTTCTTT.